These T cell receptor beta chains were read from a single sample in a study of T cells expressing NK-cell markers. Each CDR3 protein gets one entry in TCRdb, which reprocessed the 5' RACE reads and gives no DNA. Seen in this sample are under 600,000 distinct CDR3 sequences; the ten most common clones hold approximately 1.5%. The material sequenced was blood T cells: a sorted CD56 or NKG2C T cell subset, CD4+ or CD8+ T cells, or bulk PBMC T cells (not recorded which). The receptors originated from a woman in her 50s in good health. The CDR3 runs from the conserved cysteine through the conserved F or W.

TRBV7-2	TRBJ1-3	17	CASSTLDRGFTGNTIYF
TRBV4-1	TRBJ2-5	14	CASSRTSEAETQYF
TRBV29-1	TRBJ2-2	14	CSAPGSTNTGELFF
TRBV5-1	TRBJ2-2	15	CASSSLGQGTGELFF
TRBV12-3/TRBV12-4	TRBJ2-3	16	CASSLNLGAGPDTQYF
TRBV12-3/TRBV12-4	TRBJ2-3	15	CASTLDHPFTDTQYF
TRBV28	TRBJ1-5	16	CASRKGVVSSNQPQHF
TRBV18	TRBJ2-3	19	CASSQELQSGAASTDTQYF
TRBV6-5	TRBJ2-3	13	CASRLAGERTQYF
TRBV24-1	TRBJ1-5	13	CATSHRGSQPQHF
TRBV11-3	TRBJ1-6	12	CASSFPNSPLHF
TRBV24-1	TRBJ2-7	13	CATSDLRGSEQYF
TRBV29-1	TRBJ2-7	13	CSAEGQGTGQQYF
TRBV6-2/TRBV6-3	TRBJ2-3	16	CASSYVTGKGTDTQYF
TRBV29-1	TRBJ2-3	14	CSVAPGIGTDTQYF
TRBV9	TRBJ2-5	16	CASSVAGQTFSETQYF
TRBV6-2/TRBV6-3	TRBJ1-1	12	CASSHVLGEAFF
TRBV2	TRBJ2-7	14	CASSARAGSYEQYF
TRBV6-6	TRBJ1-5	16	CASSSKNREGNQPQHF
TRBV21-1	TRBJ1-5	16	CASSKRPGQSNQPQHF
TRBV4-1	TRBJ2-3	11	CASRQEDTQYF
TRBV6-5	TRBJ2-2	14	CASSYSFGTGELFF
TRBV5-1	TRBJ2-1	15	CASRLATSRNNEQFF
TRBV4-1	TRBJ1-2	14	CASSQRGGSYGYTF
TRBV6-4	TRBJ2-3	15	CASSDHFSGGDTQYF
TRBV28	TRBJ1-6	14	CASIEGRGYSPLHF
TRBV12-3/TRBV12-4	TRBJ1-1	14	CASSLRGGGSEAFF
TRBV27	TRBJ1-4	17	CASRNLKNGATNEKLFF
TRBV18	TRBJ2-4	16	CASSSSGLLAKNIQYF
TRBV27	TRBJ2-1	12	CAARGFDNEQFF
TRBV20-1	TRBJ2-1	16	CSAEELAGAYDNEQFF
TRBV29-1	TRBJ2-3	12	CSVAGGPGGRYF
TRBV20-1	TRBJ2-5	12	CSAADGLETQYF
TRBV11-2	TRBJ2-1	18	CASSLASGGGVSYNEQFF
TRBV5-6	TRBJ2-2	18	CASSLEFGDYKYTGELFF
TRBV24-1	TRBJ1-5	12	CATSDPVGPQHF
TRBV28	TRBJ2-3	16	CASIGDEGPFHGPQYF
TRBV7-9	TRBJ1-2	16	CASSLGRTGGYYGYTF
TRBV28	TRBJ2-1	15	CASSLRLFSYNEQFF
TRBV12-3/TRBV12-4	TRBJ1-5	16	CASSPDRGYSNQPQHF
TRBV3-1	TRBJ2-3	14	CASSPQTHRGTQYF
TRBV29-1	TRBJ2-1	14	CSVEGWERYNEQFF
TRBV20-1	TRBJ2-5	15	CSAREDRGFRETQYF
TRBV20-1	TRBJ1-5	13	CSAYRGQNQPQHF
TRBV3-1	TRBJ2-2	17	CASSQGPGRLNTGELFF
TRBV2	TRBJ2-2	15	CASKRQGANTGELFF
TRBV11-1	TRBJ2-7	15	CASSLWSQGEYEQYF
TRBV4-1	TRBJ1-3	17	CASSQVSLGIVGNTIYF
TRBV6-6	TRBJ2-5	16	CASSYGTSGSRETQYF
TRBV20-1	TRBJ2-3	13	CSAARRATDTQYF
TRBV5-1	TRBJ1-4	14	CASTLPGVEEKLFF